This T cell receptor beta chain is from a study of blood T cell repertoires in COVID-19. Turning to the study itself: COVID-19 samples from acute and convalescent phases originated in the United States, Italy and Spain. Sources were T cells, B-cell-depleted T cells, or PBMCs; the material itself was cDNA or gDNA.

Libraries were prepared by immunoSEQ multiplex PCR; TCRdb keeps only in-frame clonotypes and omits some of them. The repertoire holds 300,000 to 350,000 clones, with approximately 90% as singletons. V was pared by 4 bases and J by 1 base, with 10 bases of the junction left unmatched. From germline, CDR1 is SGHNT and CDR2 YYREEE (reference sequence). CDR3 length equals 16 residues. Sequences were obtained from peripheral blood. The clonotype comes from a woman aged 18-35 years who had recovered from COVID-19. The chain joins TRBV5-4 to TRBJ1-1; 7 positions agree with TRBD1. The CDR3 DNA reads as TGTGCCAGCAGCCCTATGGGACAGAGAAAGAACACTGAAGCTTTCTTT. It specifies CASSPMGQRKNTEAFF.